This paragraph covers one TCR beta chain sequence. This sample was included in a study of blood T cell repertoires in COVID-19. Study at large: Samples of COVID-19 (acute and convalescent) were obtained from the United States, Italy and Spain. Sources were T cells, B-cell-depleted T cells, or PBMCs; the material itself was cDNA or gDNA.

Methods used by the authors: Cell counts per sample came from amplifying reference gene primers. Sequencing used immunoSEQ multiplex PCR; TCRdb keeps in-frame clones, though not all of them. V and J calls and clone size follow that table, whereas D and trimming were derived from the DNA. Found here are some 330,000 clones, roughly 90% of them singletons; the top ten hold roughly 4%. This sequence was found in a woman aged 45-59 years with active or convalescent COVID-19. The sample consisted of peripheral blood.

CDR3 residues: CASSRGKGAYEQYF. The CDR3 DNA is TGTGCCAGTAGTCGGGGGAAAGGGGCCTACGAGCAGTACTTC. The rearrangement links TRBV19 to TRBJ2-7; D might be TRBD2 (6 bases). The length of the CDR3 is 14 residues. V lost 5 bases to trimming and J lost 2 bases, with 13 bases between them. Germline loops: CDR1 LNHDA, CDR2 SQIVND (reference sequence).